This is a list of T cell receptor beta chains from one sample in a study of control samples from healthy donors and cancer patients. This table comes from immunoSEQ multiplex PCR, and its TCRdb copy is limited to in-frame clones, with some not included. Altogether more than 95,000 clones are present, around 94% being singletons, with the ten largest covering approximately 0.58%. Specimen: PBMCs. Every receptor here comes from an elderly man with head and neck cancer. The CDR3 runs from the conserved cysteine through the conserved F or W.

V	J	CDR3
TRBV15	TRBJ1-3	CATSPGTGVRNTIYF
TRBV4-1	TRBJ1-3	CASSQDTRAGNTIYF
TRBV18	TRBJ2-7	CASSPGQTYEQYF
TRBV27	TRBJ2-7	CASRIQGASYEQYF
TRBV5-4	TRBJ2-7	CASSLAGGAYEQYF
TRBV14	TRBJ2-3	CASSQWDISAHTQYF
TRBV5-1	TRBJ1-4	CASSSGQGNEKLFF
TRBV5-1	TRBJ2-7	CASSWTSGGYEQYF
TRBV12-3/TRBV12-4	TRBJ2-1	CASSLVLAGEQFF
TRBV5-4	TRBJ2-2	CATESGTGELFF
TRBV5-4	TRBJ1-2	CASSPDGNYGYTF
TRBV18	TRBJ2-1	CASSPPGLTSNEQFF
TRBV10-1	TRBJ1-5	CASRRQSDQPQHF
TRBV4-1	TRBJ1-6	CASSQSTGTGIGSPLHF
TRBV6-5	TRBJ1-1	CASRDRGHTEAFF
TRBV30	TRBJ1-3	CAWNRGGLGNTIYF
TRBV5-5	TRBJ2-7	CASSLILSDEQYF
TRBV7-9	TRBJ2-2	CASSLADGVGELFF
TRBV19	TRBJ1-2	CASSMRADPRGYTF
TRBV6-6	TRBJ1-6	CASSRAEDNSPLHF
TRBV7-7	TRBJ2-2	CASSQDRGNTGELFF
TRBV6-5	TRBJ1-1	CASSGKGGMNTEAFF
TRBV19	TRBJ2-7	CASSQGSIYEQYF
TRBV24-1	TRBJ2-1	CATSLGVTGEPNEQFF
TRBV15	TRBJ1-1	CATSRGTEAFF
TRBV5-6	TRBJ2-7	CASSLGEGYEQYF
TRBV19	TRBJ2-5	CASSMPSGSRKTQYF
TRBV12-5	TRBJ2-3	CASGFIRGQRVGDTQYF
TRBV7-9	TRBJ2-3	CASSLNPVYPTSGVDTQYF
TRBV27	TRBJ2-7	CASSSPSTSPHEQYF
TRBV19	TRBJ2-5	CASQRGHQETQYF
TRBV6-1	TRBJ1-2	CASSEASTGNYGYTF
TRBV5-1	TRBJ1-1	CASSLEGGAEAFF
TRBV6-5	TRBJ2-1	CASSYNGRYNEQFF
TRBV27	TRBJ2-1	CASSLRAGVYNEQFF
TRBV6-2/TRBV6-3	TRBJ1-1	CASSFRQGRDTEAFF
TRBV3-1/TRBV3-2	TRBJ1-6	CASARAGRPLHF
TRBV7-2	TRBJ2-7	CASSSPAEGSYEQYF
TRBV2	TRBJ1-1	CASSSEVNTEAFF
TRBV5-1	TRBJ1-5	CASSLYGDQPQHF
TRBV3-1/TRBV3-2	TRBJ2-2	CASSLSGAGTGELFF
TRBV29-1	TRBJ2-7	CSVSQGSYEQYF
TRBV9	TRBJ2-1	CASSSEGTGYNEQFF
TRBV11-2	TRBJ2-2	CASSSQGGGELFF
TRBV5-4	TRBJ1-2	CASSPEPARSNYGYTF
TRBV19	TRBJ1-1	CASSPRVDGNTEAFF
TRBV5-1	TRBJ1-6	CASSPMTGQNSPLHF
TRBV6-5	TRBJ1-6	CASSYALGSPLHF
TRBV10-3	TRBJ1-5	CAISEGQDSNQPQHF
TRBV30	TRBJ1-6	CAWSFKTGTGDSPLHF